One T cell receptor (beta chain) is described in this entry. Its recognized antigen is unknown. Per-base qualities were not stored, and no clone one base away is much larger. These data belong to a study of T cell changes during pregnancy in multiple sclerosis (dated by TCRdb to about 2019). With regard to the full study: The study examined how the T cell repertoire changed over the course of pregnancy in women with multiple sclerosis.

CDR1 LNHDA and CDR2 SQIVND were looked up in the germline V gene (reference sequence). V was cut back by 4 bases and J by 0 bases, leaving a gap of 16 bases between them. The CDR3 runs 17 residues from the cysteine to the phenylalanine. Just CDR3 DNA is preserved here, 51 bases in frame from base 1. Libraries were built with the immunoSEQ multiplex PCR assay. TCRdb mirrors the immuneACCESS table, restricted to in-frame sequences. Some clones are absent from its copies; in checked studies, under half trace to an unresolved V gene, and the reason for the others is unknown. The sample table shows about 40,000 clones, and 91% are seen once. Clones ranked in the top ten supply about 7.8% of the sample.

This receptor was identified in a female donor with multiple sclerosis, enrolled in a pregnancy study. In this chain, TRBV19 is recombined with TRBJ2-1; D gene: possibly TRBD2, on 5 matching bases. The input for sequencing was CD8+ T cells from peripheral blood mononuclear cells, taken before pregnancy. The CDR3 amino acid sequence is: CASSTSIGLSSYNEQFF. The DNA reads as follows: TGTGCCAGTAGTACCAGTATAGGACTTAGCTCCTACAATGAGCAGTTCTTC.